A single sample gave rise to the 14 T cell receptor beta chains below, sequenced in a study of blood T cell repertoires in COVID-19 (dated by TCRdb to between 2020 and 2021). Library construction relied on the immunoSEQ multiplex PCR assay. The table comes from immuneACCESS by way of TCRdb, which keeps in-frame sequences with V and J called. Part of the clones is missing from these tables; in studies checked, under half for an unresolved V gene and the rest for unknown reasons. The sample table records a few hundred thousand clones; more than 70% of these occur just once. About 1.2% of the sample is in the top ten clones. Input material: peripheral blood. The source of these receptors is a woman between 50 and 59 years old with acute or convalescent COVID-19.

The chain is built from TRBV10-1 and TRBJ2-2; a weak D match, TRBD2 (5 bases). The ends were cut back, 6 bases at V and 6 bases at J, with 14 bases in the middle. Germline lookup yields CDR1 WNHNN and CDR2 SYGVQD (reference sequence). CDR3 length equals 14 residues. Here the CDR3 DNA reads TGCGCCAGCAGCCCGGACTGGGTATCCGGGGAGCTGTTTTTT. Translating gives CASSPDWVSGELFF.

This clone was seen a handful of times. J is TRBJ2-7 and V is TRBV5-1; 8 bases are shared with TRBD1. The CDR3 runs to 13 residues. Unmatched junction bases numbered 7, after V lost 4 bases and J lost 7 bases. In germline, CDR1 is SGHRS, CDR2 YFSETQ. CDR3 sequence: CASSPRQGWEQYF. DNA for the CDR3: TGCGCCAGCAGCCCCAGACAGGGGTGGGAGCAGTACTTC. The full variable domain, completed using reference TRBV5-1 and TRBJ2-7, is KAGVTQTPRYLIKTRGQQVTLSCSPISGHRSVSWYQQTPGQGLQFLFEYFSETQRNKGNFPGRFSGRQFSNSRSEMNVSTLELGDSALYLCASSPRQGWEQYFGPGTRLTVT.

This chain connects TRBV11-2 to TRBJ2-3; a possible D gene is TRBD2 (5 bases). The CDR3 covers 11 residues. Trimming took off 6 bases at V and 5 bases at J, with 6 bases between the two ends. CDR1 is SGHAT and CDR2 is FQNNGV in the germline V gene. The CDR3 sequence is CASRAGDTQYF. CDR3 bases: TGTGCCAGCAGGGCGGGAGATACGCAGTATTTT.

The chain combines TRBV24-1 with TRBJ2-5, with 8 bases fitting TRBD2. The CDR3 sequence is 16 residues long. CDR1 and CDR2 (germline): KGHDR, SFDVKD. V lost 3 bases, J lost 4 bases, and 9 bases stayed unmatched. CDR3 sequence (DNA): TGTGCCACCAGTGATACACGGGGGGGCCGTGTAGAGACCCAGTACTTC. It translates to CATSDTRGGRVETQYF.

V gene TRBV6-4 combines with J gene TRBJ1-5; the D is unclear. CDR1 and CDR2 from the germline V gene are MRHNA and SNTAGT. Trimming shortened V by 6 bases and J by 4 bases, and 19 bases separated the two germline ends. There are 16 residues in the CDR3. CDR3 region: CASRAVTRELNQPQHF. CDR3 in DNA: TGTGCCAGCAGGGCAGTTACAAGGGAGTTGAATCAGCCCCAGCATTTT.

Concerning this clone: The sample carries other DNA sequences with the same CDR3. V is TRBV5-1 and J is TRBJ1-5; D unclear. Trimming took off 0 bases at V and 0 bases at J, with 4 bases between the two ends. Looked up from germline, CDR1 is SGHRS and CDR2 is YFSETQ. The CDR3 extends over 14 amino acids. The CDR3 reads CASSLGSSNQPQHF. Here the CDR3 DNA reads TGCGCCAGCAGCTTGGGGAGTAGCAATCAGCCCCAGCATTTT. Based on the CDR3 plus reference TRBV5-1 and TRBJ1-5, the full variable domain is KAGVTQTPRYLIKTRGQQVTLSCSPISGHRSVSWYQQTPGQGLQFLFEYFSETQRNKGNFPGRFSGRQFSNSRSEMNVSTLELGDSALYLCASSLGSSNQPQHFGDGTRLSIL.

This chain connects TRBV5-1 to TRBJ2-1, with 10 bases that match TRBD1. V lost 4 bases and J lost 9; bases outside the gene matches: 10. The CDR3 totals 15 residues. Germline-derived CDR1 and CDR2 are SGHRS and YFSETQ. The CDR3 loop reads CASSPGGQGSIEQFF. Written as DNA, the CDR3 is TGCGCCAGCAGCCCCGGGGGACAGGGGTCTATTGAGCAGTTCTTC.

This chain connects TRBV7-6 to TRBJ2-3; possible D gene TRBD2, 6 bases. The V gene's germline CDR1 is SGHVS and CDR2 FNYEAQ. The CDR3 is 16 residues long. Trimming cost V 2 bases and J 4 bases, with 16 bases left between them. Here the CDR3 reads CASSLFTGGASDTQYF. CDR3 nucleotides: TGTGCCAGCAGCTTATTTACGGGCGGGGCGTCAGATACGCAGTATTTT.

In the case of this clone: Other DNA sequences of this sample code for an identical CDR3. The rearrangement uses TRBV5-4 and TRBJ1-2, with D hard to call. The ends were cut back, 0 bases at V and 5 bases at J, with 8 bases in the middle. Germline values: CDR1 SGHNT, CDR2 YYREEE (reference sequence). The CDR3 consists of 13 residues. In DNA form, the CDR3 reads TGTGCCAGCAGCTTGGATTCTATTTATGGCTACACCTTC. Protein sequence: CASSLDSIYGYTF.

This clone was seen once. This chain uses TRBV5-6 with TRBJ2-2; a weak D match, TRBD2 (6 bases). The CDR3 contains 15 residues. Between the trimmed V and J ends, which lost 6 bases and 7 bases, there was a span of 19 bases. CDR1 SGHDT and CDR2 YYEEEE come from the germline V gene. CDR3 nucleotides: TGTGCCAGCAACAAAGACCCGGGGGTCAGCGGGGAGCTGTTTTTT. Translated: CASNKDPGVSGELFF. The full variable domain, rest sourced from reference TRBV5-6 and TRBJ2-2, is DAGVTQSPTHLIKTRGQQVTLRCSPKSGHDTVSWYQQALGQGPQFIFQYYEEEERQRGNFPDRFSGHQFPNYSSELNVNALLLGDSALYLCASNKDPGVSGELFFGEGSRLTVL.

The CDR3 DNA follows: TGTGCCGCCGGACAGGGGTACACTGAAGCTTTCTTT. It specifies CAAGQGYTEAFF. The chain is built from TRBV10-3 and TRBJ1-1, with 9 bases identical to TRBD1. V was clipped by 11 bases and J by 3 bases; unmatched bases: 4. The CDR3 runs to 12 residues. The germline V gene has CDR1 ENHRY and CDR2 SYGVKD.

As regards this clone: Other DNA sequences from this sample encode an identical CDR3 as well. The V and J genes are TRBV28 and TRBJ1-6, with a possible D match to TRBD1 (6 bases). Germline values: CDR1 MDHEN, CDR2 SYDVKM. CDR3 size: 14 residues. Trimming pared 2 bases from V and 9 bases from J, leaving 11 bases between. The CDR3 spells CASSLGQGSSPLHF. As DNA, the CDR3 is TGTGCCAGCAGTTTAGGTCAGGGGAGTTCACCCCTCCACTTT.

This chain connects TRBV19 to TRBJ1-4, with 12 bases aligning to TRBD1. This CDR3 has 15 amino acids. The V gene's germline CDR1 is LNHDA and CDR2 SQIVND (reference sequence). J was trimmed by 8 bases and V by 4 bases; bases with no gene match: 5. The CDR3 sequence: CASSSPGTGGEKLFF. CDR3 DNA sequence: TGTGCCAGTAGTAGCCCCGGGACAGGGGGCGAAAAACTGTTTTTT.

The V and J genes are TRBV6-6 and TRBJ1-2; D uncertain. The CDR3 length is 14 residues. Germline V gene sequence: CDR1 MNHNY, CDR2 SVGAGI (reference sequence). V gave up 0 bases and J gave up 3 bases, with 8 bases separating them. In DNA form, the CDR3 reads TGTGCCAGCAGTTACTCGTGGGCAGACTATGGCTACACCTTC. Protein sequence: CASSYSWADYGYTF.